The 32 T cell receptor beta chains given below trace back to one sample, sequenced in a study of identical twins (dated by TCRdb to about 2016). The method behind the library was 5' RACE. TCRdb records Illumina HiSeq 2000 as the sequencer. The public reads were reprocessed in TCRdb via fastp at Q25 and MiXCR, keeping in-frame beta chains. Rows matching on CDR3 protein sequence are summarized as one entry with the most common DNA and genes. In all, the sample holds about 550,000 distinct CDR3 sequences, and around 20% of those were seen once. Of the sample, approximately 0.52% falls within the top ten clones. This same sample was also part of a study on yellow fever vaccine responses in identical twins.

What was sequenced was CD4+ T cells sorted from blood. Receptors were obtained from a woman aged 18-30 years in good health.

On this clonotype: Relative to the germline gene, one junction end is altered; a read error may explain this. The chain uses TRBV20-1 and TRBJ1-4; D gene unclear. This CDR3 comprises 12 residues. Per germline, CDR1 DFQATT and CDR2 SNEGSKA (reference sequence). The CDR3 DNA sequence: TGCAGGGCTAAGCTAACTAATGAAAAACTGTTTTTT. Translation: CRAKLTNEKLFF.

This clonotype turned up a few times. The chain has TRBV7-8 and TRBJ2-2, with 11 nucleotides matching TRBD2. This CDR3 contains 18 residues. V lost 4 bases to trimming and J lost 8 bases; unmatched junction nucleotides: 15. Per germline, CDR1 SGHVS and CDR2 FQNEAQ. The CDR3 bases are TGTGCCAGCAGCTACCTCCGAGTTAGCGGGGGGGAAGAGGGGGAGCTGTTTTTT. Translation: CASSYLRVSGGEEGELFF.

Many counts were recorded for this clonotype. The J gene is TRBJ2-2, the V gene TRBV6-1, with TRBD2 identical over 11 bases. The CDR3 spans 16 residues. The germline CDR1 and CDR2 sequences are MNHNS and SASEGT. The V gene end was trimmed by 2 bases and the J gene end by 7 bases; junction bases not matched to a gene: 6. The CDR3 reads CASSELAGGPYGELFF. The DNA of the CDR3 is TGTGCCAGCAGTGAATTAGCGGGGGGGCCTTACGGGGAGCTGTTTTTT.

This clonotype was seen more than once but under ten times. The chain combines TRBV9 with TRBJ1-1; 8 positions agree with TRBD1. Germline V gene data show CDR1 as SGDLS and CDR2 as YYNGEE. With V trimmed by 0 bases and J by 5 bases, 3 bases remained unmatched. This CDR3 contains 14 residues. CDR3 sequence reads: CASSVAGGGTEAFF. CDR3 bases: TGTGCCAGCAGCGTAGCAGGGGGCGGGACTGAAGCTTTCTTT.

The CDR3 DNA is TGTGCCAGCAGTTTACTTCAGACTTACAATGAGCAGTTCTTC. Its protein is CASSLLQTYNEQFF. The V and J genes are TRBV12-3 or TRBV12-4 and TRBJ2-1; D gene uncertain. Trimming stripped 2 bases from V and 4 bases from J, with 9 bases between. The CDR3 extends over 14 amino acids.

This chain's CDR3 is CASSQASGQGVRGTQYF. The CDR3 DNA sequence: TGCGCCAGCAGCCAAGCCTCGGGACAGGGGGTACGGGGGACCCAGTACTTC. J is TRBJ2-5 and V is TRBV5-1, with 11 bases that match TRBD1. Germline V gives CDR1 SGHRS, CDR2 YFSETQ. The CDR3 has 17 residues. The V gene end was trimmed by 4 bases and the J gene end by 7 bases; junction bases not matched to a gene: 15.

This chain connects TRBV29-1 to TRBJ2-7, with TRBD2 as a possible D gene (5 bases). Germline CDR1 SQVTM, CDR2 ANQGSEA. CDR3 length: 13 residues. With 4 bases removed from V and 1 base from J, the gap between germline ends came to 11 bases. CDR3: CSVASTGSYEQYF. CDR3 bases: TGCAGCGTTGCGAGTACGGGATCCTACGAGCAGTACTTC.

This clonotype was picked up a small number of times. This chain connects TRBV20-1 to TRBJ2-5; perhaps TRBD2 as D (6 bases). V was trimmed by 0 bases and J by 2 bases, leaving 13 bases between them. The CDR3 totals 15 residues. Germline CDR1 is DFQATT and CDR2 is SNEGSKA (reference sequence). The CDR3 bases are TGCAGTGCTAGAGAACGTTCGCGGGGACAAGAGACCCAGTACTTC. It is translated as CSARERSRGQETQYF.

This clonotype occurred a few times. This sequence joins TRBV6-1 and TRBJ2-7; 7 nucleotides agree with TRBD2. This CDR3 spans 15 amino acids. Germline V gene sequence: CDR1 MNHNS, CDR2 SASEGT. V lost 1 base and J lost 6; bases outside the gene matches: 9. The CDR3 coding sequence is TGTGCCAGCAGTGAAGGGGGAGGGTTCCTAGCCGAGCAGTACTTC. Translated, it gives CASSEGGGFLAEQYF.

This clonotype was detected ten times or more. The CDR3 spells CASSLGRTDTQYF. DNA of the CDR3: TGTGCCAGCAGCTTAGGCCGCACAGATACGCAGTATTTT. This chain joins TRBV7-7 and TRBJ2-3; D gene unclear. V lost 1 base and J 1 base, leaving 3 bases between the germline ends. Germline V gene data show CDR1 as SSHAT and CDR2 as FNYEAQ (reference sequence). The CDR3 covers 13 residues.

In its sample, this clonotype was seen a few times. V and J are TRBV11-2 and TRBJ1-1; D unresolved. Per germline, CDR1 SGHAT and CDR2 FQNNGV. CDR3 length: 12 residues. The V gene lost 6 bases and the J gene lost 3 bases, with 8 bases spanning the gap. In nucleotides, the CDR3 is TGTGCCAGCAGAGACGGAGACACTGAAGCTTTCTTT. Protein: CASRDGDTEAFF.

This sequence joins TRBV7-9 and TRBJ2-5; D is unresolved. The CDR3 sequence is 15 residues long. V was trimmed by 5 bases and J by 4 bases, leaving 17 bases between them. Per the germline V gene, CDR1 is SEHNR and CDR2 is FQNEAQ (reference sequence). The CDR3 DNA follows: TGTGCCAGCAGCGGCACGAACAGAATACTAGAGACCCAGTACTTC. Amino acid sequence: CASSGTNRILETQYF.

This clonotype was observed a few times. For the CDR3, the DNA is TGCGCCAGCAGCTTGGCTCCGGGACTAGCGGGAGGCGCGTCCTACAATGAGCAGTTCTTC. The encoded protein is CASSLAPGLAGGASYNEQFF. The chain combines TRBV5-1 with TRBJ2-1, with TRBD2 identical over 15 bases. This CDR3 contains 20 residues. Germline V CDR1 and CDR2: SGHRS, YFSETQ. The V and J ends lost 0 bases and 1 base, in that order; junction bases with no gene match: 8.

This clonotype came up a few times. This chain connects TRBV2 to TRBJ2-3, with TRBD2 matching over 7 bases. CDR3 length: 13 amino acids. Germline assignment: CDR1 SNHLY and CDR2 FYNNEI. V lost 7 bases and J lost 4; bases outside the gene matches: 5. The CDR3 reads CASTREWADTQYF. DNA of the CDR3: TGTGCCAGCACGCGGGAGTGGGCAGATACGCAGTATTTT.

The chain employs TRBV6-5 and TRBJ2-1, with TRBD2 identical over 7 bases. CDR1 and CDR2 (germline): MNHEY, SVGAGI. The CDR3 length is 16 residues. V shed 0 bases and J 4 bases; nucleotides not matched to a gene: 6. DNA for the CDR3: TGTGCCAGCAGTTACTCGTCGGGGGGAAATTACAATGAGCAGTTCTTC. Translated, it gives CASSYSSGGNYNEQFF.

This clonotype was picked up many times. The V call is TRBV4-1, the J call TRBJ2-1; 9 bases align to TRBD2. Losses at the gene ends were 6 bases for V and 5 bases for J; bases not matched to a gene: 11. This CDR3 comprises 16 residues. Germline CDR1 and CDR2: MGHRA and YSYEKL. CDR3 loop: CASSPDGSGRHNEQFF. CDR3 nucleotide sequence: TGCGCCAGCAGTCCCGATGGTAGCGGGAGACACAATGAGCAGTTCTTC.

The table lists this clonotype with a few counts. V usage is TRBV5-1 and J usage is TRBJ2-1, with TRBD2 identical over 7 bases. The junction had 9 bases not matched to a gene; V was cut back by 4 bases and J by 5 bases. The CDR3 covers 15 residues. In germline, CDR1 is SGHRS, CDR2 YFSETQ. CDR3 amino acids: CASSPSGARDNEQFF. CDR3 sequence (DNA): TGCGCCAGCAGCCCCAGCGGGGCCAGGGACAATGAGCAGTTCTTC.

This chain joins TRBV7-6 and TRBJ2-3, with TRBD1 as a possible D gene (5 bases). The CDR3 consists of 15 residues. V gave up 5 bases and J gave up 0 bases, with 12 bases separating them. CDR1 is SGHVS and CDR2 is FNYEAQ in the germline V gene. The CDR3 coding sequence is TGTGCCAGCAGCCTTACAGGACACAGCACAGATACGCAGTATTTT. It encodes CASSLTGHSTDTQYF.

The gene calls are TRBV29-1 and TRBJ1-2, with 10 bases that match TRBD1. V lost 6 bases, J lost 6 bases, and 4 bases stayed unmatched. This CDR3 region has 12 residues. Germline V gene data show CDR1 as SQVTM and CDR2 as ANQGSEA. The CDR3 DNA reads as TGCAGCGTAACCGGGACAGGGGATGGCTACACCTTC. Its translation: CSVTGTGDGYTF.

The chain uses TRBV29-1 and TRBJ2-7; 7 bases map to TRBD1. After removal of 6 bases from V and 4 bases from J, the junction contained 12 bases not matched to a gene. This CDR3 comprises 14 residues. Germline CDR1 SQVTM, CDR2 ANQGSEA. The CDR3 loop is CSVQKTGKGYEQYF. CDR3 nucleotides: TGCAGCGTACAGAAGACAGGGAAAGGTTACGAGCAGTACTTC.

This chain links TRBV19 with TRBJ1-2, with a possible D match to TRBD1 (6 bases). Trimming removed 1 base from V and 3 bases from J, with 15 bases in between. Germline V lookup: CDR1 LNHDA, CDR2 SQIVND (reference sequence). This CDR3 contains 16 residues. CDR3 sequence: CASSIVGATGHYGYTF. The CDR3 region has the DNA TGTGCCAGTAGTATAGTTGGGGCTACAGGGCACTATGGCTACACCTTC.

This clonotype has only a few counts. The rearrangement uses TRBV12-3 or TRBV12-4 and TRBJ1-1; tentatively, D is TRBD1 (5 bases). V was trimmed by 5 bases and J by 1 base, leaving 11 bases between them. The CDR3 contains 14 residues. CDR3 amino acids: CASSPGRRNTEAFF. CDR3 coding DNA: TGTGCCAGCAGTCCGGGACGGAGGAACACTGAAGCTTTCTTT.

A few counts support this clonotype. The CDR3 sequence is CASSYSEYIQYF. Here the CDR3 DNA reads TGTGCCAGTAGTTACAGCGAGTACATTCAGTACTTC. The chain joins TRBV19 to TRBJ2-4; D gene unclear. Germline CDR1 reads LNHDA; CDR2 reads SQIVND (reference sequence). This CDR3 is 12 amino acids long. V was shortened by 5 bases and J by 8 bases, with 10 bases between the two germline ends.

This clonotype has more than one count but fewer than ten. The J gene is TRBJ2-7, the V gene TRBV28; D call uncertain. V lost 9 bases to trimming and J lost 3 bases, with 6 bases between them. Germline CDR1 is MDHEN and CDR2 is SYDVKM. This CDR3 region has 10 residues. The CDR3 region is CASQGYEQYF. CDR3 nucleotide sequence: TGTGCCAGTCAAGGCTACGAGCAGTACTTC.

The chain has TRBV20-1 and TRBJ2-7; the match to TRBD2 covers 8 bases. CDR1 is DFQATT, CDR2 SNEGSKA, per germline (reference sequence). Trimming at V came to 5 bases and at J to 3 bases, leaving 9 bases not matched to a gene. The CDR3 totals 14 residues. The CDR3 sequence is CSALSIAGIYEQYF. The DNA for the CDR3 is TGCAGTGCTCTCTCCATAGCGGGAATCTACGAGCAGTACTTC.

For this clonotype: One end of the junction varies from germline; a read error may be responsible. This sequence joins TRBV12-3 or TRBV12-4 and TRBJ2-2; tentatively, D is TRBD1 (6 bases). The length of the CDR3 is 12 residues. CDR3 loop: CASGPGAGELYF. The CDR3 nucleotides read TGTGCCAGCGGCCCAGGGGCCGGGGAGCTGTATTTT.

The chain uses TRBV3-1 and TRBJ2-3; tentatively, D is TRBD1 or TRBD2 (6 bases each). Trimming took 4 bases from V and 2 from J, leaving 10 bases between them. Germline V lookup: CDR1 LGHDT, CDR2 YNNKEL (reference sequence). The CDR3 length is 14 residues. The CDR3 DNA follows: TGTGCCAGCAGCCGCGGGACATACACAGATACGCAGTATTTT. Amino acid sequence: CASSRGTYTDTQYF.

This clonotype was seen ten or more times. This rearrangement joins TRBV5-1 to TRBJ2-3; 7 nucleotides align to TRBD2. CDR1 is SGHRS and CDR2 is YFSETQ in the germline V gene. V dropped 6 bases and J dropped 0; count of bases not matched to a gene: 4. This CDR3 is 14 amino acids long. CDR3 nucleotides: TGCGCCAGCATGCGAGCGGGGAGCACAGATACGCAGTATTTT. Translation: CASMRAGSTDTQYF.

This chain uses TRBV7-9 with TRBJ1-6; the D is unclear. The CDR3 sequence is 15 residues long. Germline V gives CDR1 SEHNR, CDR2 FQNEAQ (reference sequence). The V and J ends lost 5 bases and 9 bases respectively, with 17 bases between them. In DNA, the CDR3 is TGTGCCAGCAGCCTAAGAGTCCAGCCTGGTTCACCCCTCCACTTT. Translating it yields CASSLRVQPGSPLHF.

The rearrangement uses TRBV29-1 and TRBJ2-1; 10 bases agree with TRBD2. Per germline, CDR1 SQVTM and CDR2 ANQGSEA. This CDR3 has 15 residues. With 7 bases clipped from V and 7 bases from J, the junction kept 13 bases outside the gene matches. In nucleotides, the CDR3 is TGCAGCGCCCTCCCAGCGGGAGGGCCCTCTAATGAGCAGTTCTTC. Amino acid sequence: CSALPAGGPSNEQFF.

The J gene is TRBJ2-7, the V gene TRBV3-1; the D gene is possibly TRBD1 (5 bases). Trimming stripped 0 bases from V and 6 bases from J, with 6 bases between. CDR1 and CDR2 from the germline V gene are LGHDT and YNNKEL (reference sequence). The CDR3 spans 12 residues. CDR3 coding DNA: TGTGCCAGCAGCCAAGATAGGGGCGAGCAGTACTTC. It is translated as CASSQDRGEQYF.

This clonotype has a count of ten or more. The chain is built from TRBV7-3 and TRBJ2-3; no clear D. The CDR3 loop spans 10 amino acids. Germline CDR1 is SGHTA and CDR2 is FQGTGA. The V end was cut by 6 bases, the J end by 7 bases, with 5 bases between. The CDR3 DNA follows: TGTGCCAGCAGACCATATACGCAGTATTTT. Residues: CASRPYTQYF. The full variable domain, rest sourced from reference TRBV7-3 and TRBJ2-3, is GAGVSQTPSNKVTEKGKYVELRCDPISGHTALYWYRQSLGQGPEFLIYFQGTGAADDSGLPNDRFFAVRPEGSVSTLKIQRTERGDSAVYLCASRPYTQYFGPGTRLTVL.